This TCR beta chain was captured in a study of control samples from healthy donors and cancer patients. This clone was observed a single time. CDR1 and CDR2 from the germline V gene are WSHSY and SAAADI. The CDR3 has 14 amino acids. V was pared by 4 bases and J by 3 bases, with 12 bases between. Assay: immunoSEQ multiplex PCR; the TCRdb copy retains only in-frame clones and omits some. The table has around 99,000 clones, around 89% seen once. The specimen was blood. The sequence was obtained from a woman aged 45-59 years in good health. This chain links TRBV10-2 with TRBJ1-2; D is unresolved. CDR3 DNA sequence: TGCGCCAGCAGTGCTGGACCGGACCACTATGGCTACACCTTC. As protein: CASSAGPDHYGYTF.